This T cell receptor beta chain was sequenced for a study of a mutant IDH1 vaccine in newly diagnosed glioma. Study as a whole: Vaccination started 4-6 weeks after radiotherapy alone, or with temozolomide cycles. Mean patient age was about 40 years; approximately 62% were male and roughly 38% female. Previous care, which was radiotherapy, temozolomide, or both, most often involved both.

A note on this clone: As yet, its antigen is unknown.

Time point defined: week 35, safety follow-up. Alongside topical imiquimod, each dose of vaccine comprised 300 ug of mutant IDH1 20-mer peptide. Germline CDR1 MGHRA, CDR2 YSYEKL. Trimming stripped 2 bases from V and 3 bases from J, with 8 bases between. This CDR3 is built from 13 residues. Sequencing was performed with immunoSEQ multiplex PCR; in TCRdb, only in-frame clones are kept and a portion is missing. The data hold tens of thousands of clones, with about 90% observed a single time. The material was PBMCs, obtained from a glioma patient whose treatment included an IDH1 peptide vaccine. The receptor comes from a man in his forties or fifties with glioma. The J gene is TRBJ2-7, the V gene TRBV4-1; a weak D match, TRBD1 (6 bases). CDR3 region: CASSQIQGYEQYF. The CDR3 DNA is TGCGCCAGCAGCCAAATACAGGGCTACGAGCAGTACTTC.